Listed below are T cell receptor beta chains from one sample, sequenced in a study of control samples from healthy donors and cancer patients. Produced via immunoSEQ multiplex PCR; TCRdb's table is partial and in-frame only. The sample lists under 300,000 clones, roughly 87% occurring once. The material sequenced was PBMCs. These receptors all come from an older woman with lung cancer. CDR3s include the opening cysteine and the closing phenylalanine or tryptophan. Fields, in order: V gene, clone size, J gene, D gene, CDR3 protein, CDR3 DNA. A D gene is named only where the DNA matches it firmly. Not every row has a clone size; where given, it reads once, few, many or a size class.

>TRBV7-9|NA|TRBJ1-1|NA
CASSPPAGRATEAFF
TGTGCCAGCAGCCCCCCCGCAGGCAGGGCCACTGAAGCTTTCTTT
>TRBV4-1|NA|TRBJ2-5|TRBD2
CASSQETSGTQYF
TGCGCCAGCAGCCAAGAAACTAGCGGCACCCAGTACTTC
>TRBV27|once|TRBJ2-2|TRBD2
CASSLYGTSGNTGELFF
TGTGCCAGCAGTTTGTATGGGACTAGCGGGAACACCGGGGAGCTGTTTTTT
>TRBV15|once|TRBJ2-7|NA
CATSRPGTEFYEQYF
TGTGCCACCAGCCGGCCCGGGACCGAGTTTTACGAGCAGTACTTC
>TRBV19|NA|TRBJ2-1|TRBD2
CASSTRPGLARDEQFF
TGTGCCAGTAGTACCCGACCCGGACTAGCGAGGGATGAGCAGTTCTTC
>TRBV28|few|TRBJ1-6|NA
CASVSAYNSPLHF
TGTGCCAGCGTTTCAGCGTATAATTCACCCCTCCACTTT
>TRBV4-1|NA|TRBJ1-5|NA
CASSQDFGPQHF
TGCGCCAGCAGCCAAGATTTCGGCCCGCAGCATTTT
>TRBV7-9|NA|TRBJ1-6|NA
CASSLGSDNSPLHF
TGTGCCAGCAGCTTAGGCTCAGATAATTCACCCCTCCACTTT
>TRBV6-1|once|TRBJ1-2|NA
CASSEEAGWYGYTF
TGTGCCAGCAGTGAAGAGGCAGGGTGGTATGGCTACACCTTC
>TRBV3-1/TRBV3-2|NA|TRBJ2-5|NA
CASSQFGRETQYF
TGTGCCAGCAGCCAATTCGGGCGAGAGACCCAGTACTTC
>TRBV10-3|NA|TRBJ2-1|NA
CAIRGPAVKYNEQFF
TGTGCCATCAGGGGACCAGCGGTGAAATACAATGAGCAGTTCTTC
>TRBV20-1|NA|TRBJ2-7|NA
CSVSGPPGHF
TGCAGTGTAAGCGGCCCCCCGGGCCACTTC
>TRBV18|NA|TRBJ2-2|TRBD1
CASSTGTAFTGELFF
TGTGCCAGCTCAACGGGGACAGCTTTCACCGGGGAGCTGTTTTTT
>TRBV6-5|NA|TRBJ2-1|NA
CASSLRDASYNEQFF
TGTGCCAGCAGCTTGAGGGACGCCTCCTACAATGAGCAGTTCTTC
>TRBV5-1|NA|TRBJ1-6|TRBD1
CASRGQENSPLHF
TGCGCCAGCAGAGGACAGGAAAATTCACCCCTCCACTTT
>TRBV6-1|once|TRBJ2-7|NA
CASSEAARSSYEQYF
TGTGCCAGCAGTGAAGCGGCCCGAAGCTCCTACGAGCAGTACTTC
>TRBV12-3/TRBV12-4|once|TRBJ1-3|NA
CASSLGTGDTIYF
TGTGCCAGCAGTTTAGGGACGGGAGACACCATATATTTT
>TRBV5-5|NA|TRBJ2-7|NA
CASSLAGAGSAYEQYF
TGTGCCAGCAGCTTGGCCGGGGCAGGGAGTGCCTACGAGCAGTACTTC
>TRBV7-9|NA|TRBJ1-6|TRBD1
CASSFGQGGSPLHF
TGTGCCAGCAGCTTCGGACAGGGGGGTTCACCCCTCCACTTT
>TRBV6-5|NA|TRBJ1-6|NA
CASKSQSVNSPLHF
TGTGCCAGCAAGTCCCAGTCGGTGAATTCACCCCTCCACTTT
>TRBV18|NA|TRBJ1-5|NA
CASSSIVAGSNQPQHF
TGTGCCAGCTCATCCATCGTCGCGGGAAGCAATCAGCCCCAGCATTTT
>TRBV2|NA|TRBJ1-3|NA
CASSFQGSGNTIYF
TGTGCCAGCAGCTTTCAGGGCTCTGGAAACACCATATATTTT
>TRBV15|NA|TRBJ2-3|NA
CATSRDRVSGTTQYF
TGTGCCACCAGCAGAGATAGAGTAAGTGGGACTACGCAGTATTTT
>TRBV27|many|TRBJ1-1|TRBD1
CASNRQGPNTEAFF
TGTGCCAGCAACCGACAGGGCCCGAACACTGAAGCTTTCTTT
>TRBV12-3/TRBV12-4|NA|TRBJ2-3|TRBD2
CATGRGNTDTQYF
TGTGCCACCGGGCGGGGGAACACAGATACGCAGTATTTT
>TRBV7-2|NA|TRBJ2-5|NA
CASSLAGGETQYF
TGTGCCAGCAGCTTAGCGGGGGGAGAGACCCAGTACTTC
>TRBV14|NA|TRBJ1-4|NA
CASSQDYSVPHKLFF
TGTGCCAGCAGCCAAGATTATTCGGTCCCGCATAAACTGTTTTTT
>TRBV6-5|NA|TRBJ1-1|NA
CASRREATTEAFF
TGTGCCAGCAGACGGGAGGCGACCACTGAAGCTTTCTTT
>TRBV28|NA|TRBJ1-5|TRBD1
CASSATGTGGINQPQHF
TGTGCCAGCAGTGCCACCGGGACAGGGGGCATTAATCAGCCCCAGCATTTT
>TRBV6-5|few|TRBJ1-1|NA
CAAQTGNTEAFF
TGTGCCGCGCAGACAGGGAACACTGAAGCTTTCTTT
>TRBV28|NA|TRBJ2-3|TRBD1
CASSFQGAEDTQYF
TGTGCCAGCAGTTTCCAGGGGGCGGAAGATACACAGTATTTT
>TRBV28|NA|TRBJ1-5|NA
CASSFQHSNQPQHF
TGTGCCAGCAGTTTCCAGCATAGCAATCAGCCCCAGCATTTT
>TRBV2|NA|TRBJ1-1|NA
CASSESRGYTEAFF
TGTGCCAGCAGTGAATCCCGGGGGTACACTGAAGCTTTCTTT
>TRBV28|few|TRBJ1-3|NA
CATGRPSGNTIYF
TGTGCCACCGGGCGCCCCTCTGGAAACACCATATATTTT
>TRBV29-1|NA|TRBJ1-4|TRBD1
CSVSPGTGDEKLFF
TGCAGCGTCTCACCCGGGACAGGGGATGAAAAACTGTTTTTT
>TRBV5-1|few|TRBJ2-2|NA
CASSLVRGGTGELFF
TGCGCCAGCAGCTTGGTACGGGGTGGCACCGGGGAGCTGTTTTTT
>TRBV5-5|NA|TRBJ1-3|NA
CASSRDSISGNTIYF
TGTGCCAGCAGCAGGGACTCGATCTCTGGAAACACCATATATTTT
>TRBV5-5|NA|TRBJ1-5|NA
CASSFVPVDQPQHF
TGTGCCAGCAGCTTTGTCCCGGTGGATCAGCCCCAGCATTTT
>TRBV27|NA|TRBJ1-6|NA
CASSLYGTLLRNSPLHF
TGTGCCAGCAGTTTATACGGGACACTCCTTCGAAATTCACCCCTCCACTTT
>TRBV7-3|NA|TRBJ2-2|NA
CASRTNTGELFF
TGTGCCAGCAGAACGAACACCGGGGAGCTGTTTTTT
>TRBV18|NA|TRBJ2-1|NA
CASSQDSQGEQFF
TGTGCCAGCTCACAGGACAGCCAAGGTGAGCAGTTCTTC
>TRBV11-2|NA|TRBJ2-1|TRBD2
CASSRGSSYNEQFF
TGTGCCAGCAGTCGCGGGAGCTCCTACAATGAGCAGTTCTTC
>TRBV28|NA|TRBJ2-7|TRBD2
CASSRAAGGGEQYF
TGTGCCAGCAGCCGGGCAGCGGGAGGGGGCGAGCAGTACTTC
>TRBV9|NA|TRBJ2-7|NA
CASSVAQVGEQYF
TGTGCCAGCAGCGTAGCGCAGGTCGGGGAGCAGTACTTC
>TRBV10-3|NA|TRBJ1-1|NA
CAIRFAGDSNTEAFF
TGTGCCATCCGCTTTGCTGGGGACTCGAACACTGAAGCTTTCTTT
>TRBV10-3|NA|TRBJ1-2|NA
CAISGTENYGYTF
TGTGCCATCAGTGGGACCGAGAACTATGGCTACACCTTC
>TRBV3-1/TRBV3-2|NA|TRBJ2-1|TRBD1
CASSTMTGLGTYNEQFF
TGTGCCAGCAGCACCATGACAGGGTTAGGAACCTACAATGAGCAGTTCTTC
>TRBV3-1/TRBV3-2|NA|TRBJ2-7|NA
CASSPQAGPYEQYF
TGTGCCAGCAGCCCCCAGGCGGGGCCCTACGAGCAGTACTTC
>TRBV4-1|NA|TRBJ1-1|TRBD1
CASSQDNRGGYTEAFF
TGCGCCAGCAGCCAAGATAACAGGGGAGGGTACACTGAAGCTTTCTTT
>TRBV7-3|NA|TRBJ2-1|NA
CASSPGGRNEQFF
TGTGCCAGCAGCCCGGGCGGTCGGAATGAGCAGTTCTTC
>TRBV7-9|once|TRBJ1-2|NA
CATRSWEDYGYTF
TGTGCCACCAGGAGTTGGGAGGACTATGGCTACACCTTC
>TRBV10-1|NA|TRBJ1-1|NA
CASSEVGVGAFF
TGCGCCAGCAGTGAAGTCGGGGTTGGAGCTTTCTTT